The next 9 T cell receptor beta chains were all read from a single sample in a study of blood T cell repertoires in COVID-19 (dated by TCRdb to about 2020). Libraries were prepared through the immunoSEQ multiplex PCR assay. What TCRdb holds here is the immuneACCESS table cut down to in-frame rearrangements. Part of the clones is not present; checked against another copy, under half of the missing clones reflect an unresolved V gene, and the others are unexplained. This sample has about 390,000 clones in its table, and more than 70% of those were observed once. The ten largest clones represent approximately 2.4% of the sample. The sequencing input was peripheral blood. These TCRs come from a woman between 55 and 75 years old with COVID-19, enrolled during active disease.

The genes are TRBV2 and TRBJ2-1, with 9 bases lining up with TRBD2. J lost 6 bases, V lost 6 bases, and 9 bases had no gene match. Germline V gene data show CDR1 as SNHLY and CDR2 as FYNNEI. CDR3 length: 15 amino acids. This CDR3 is CASSVGGGVFNEQFF. Written as DNA, the CDR3 is TGTGCCAGCAGCGTAGGCGGGGGGGTCTTCAATGAGCAGTTCTTC.

This chain joins TRBV5-1 and TRBJ1-3; D is uncertain. The germline V gene has CDR1 SGHRS and CDR2 YFSETQ. V lost 0 bases and J 0 bases, leaving 10 bases between the germline ends. The CDR3 has 16 residues. The CDR3 DNA sequence: TGCGCCAGCAGCTTGGCACCGGGAAACTCTGGAAACACCATATATTTT. This codes for CASSLAPGNSGNTIYF.

The V call is TRBV4-1, the J call TRBJ1-4, with D perhaps TRBD1 (5 bases). The V end lost 0 bases, the J end lost 6 bases, and 11 bases lay between the germline ends. Germline CDR1 is MGHRA and CDR2 is YSYEKL. This CDR3 has 15 amino acids. The CDR3 DNA follows: TGCGCCAGCAGCCAAGACGGCGGGGGAGATGAAAAACTGTTTTTT. The encoded protein is CASSQDGGGDEKLFF.

The chain couples TRBV18 to TRBJ1-1; the D is unclear. Trimming removed 6 bases at V and 4 bases at J, with 12 bases between. Germline V CDR1 and CDR2: KGHSH, LQKENI. This CDR3 comprises 13 residues. CDR3 coding DNA: TGTGCCAGCTCCCCCTTGTCTAGCACTGAAGCTTTCTTT. Amino acids: CASSPLSSTEAFF.

The chain employs TRBV3-1 (or the pseudogene TRBV3-2) and TRBJ1-2, with D tentatively TRBD1 (6 bases). V was clipped by 3 bases and J by 4 bases, with 12 bases between them. CDR1 is LGHDT and CDR2 is YNNKEL in the germline V gene (reference sequence). There are 14 residues in the CDR3. CDR3 nucleotides: TGTGCCAGCAGCCAGAGGGACACCGTCTATGGCTACACCTTC. Protein product: CASSQRDTVYGYTF.

The chain carries TRBV19 and TRBJ2-3; TRBD2 agrees at 8 bases. Unmatched junction bases numbered 7, after V lost 5 bases and J lost 0 bases. The CDR3 has 16 residues. CDR1 is LNHDA, CDR2 SQIVND, per germline (reference sequence). The CDR3 DNA reads as TGTGCCAGTAGTCCCGCGGGGGGCCTTAGCACAGATACGCAGTATTTT. This encodes CASSPAGGLSTDTQYF.

The J gene is TRBJ1-2, the V gene TRBV4-1; 9 bases agree with TRBD1. The CDR3 covers 16 residues. Looked up from germline, CDR1 is MGHRA and CDR2 is YSYEKL. V shed 1 base and J 2 bases; nucleotides not matched to a gene: 5. This CDR3 is CASSQGPGQGNYGYTF. In nucleotides, the CDR3 is TGCGCCAGCAGCCAAGGGCCGGGACAGGGCAACTATGGCTACACCTTC.

The chain is built from TRBV6-5 and TRBJ2-7, with TRBD1 as a possible D gene (5 bases). CDR1 MNHEY and CDR2 SVGAGI come from the germline V gene. The CDR3 runs 14 residues. V shed 5 bases and J shed 1 base, with 12 bases lying between them. The CDR3 DNA sequence: TGTGCCAGCAGTCTTGACAGATTTTCCTACGAGCAGTACTTC. Translating gives CASSLDRFSYEQYF.

This chain joins TRBV5-5 and TRBJ2-5, with 10 bases identical to TRBD2. V lost 0 bases, J lost 4 bases, and 3 bases stayed unmatched. The CDR3 has 15 amino acids. Germline V CDR1 and CDR2: SGHKS, YYEKEE (reference sequence). CDR3 sequence reads: CASSLGLAGAETQYF. The CDR3 DNA is TGTGCCAGCAGCTTGGGGCTAGCGGGAGCAGAGACCCAGTACTTC.